This is a list of T cell receptor beta chains from one sample in a study of blood T cell repertoires in COVID-19. TCRdb's copy holds only in-frame clones and misses some; the assay was immunoSEQ multiplex PCR. Seen here are just over 150,000 clones, around 87% observed once, and the top ten hold 15%. Sequenced input: peripheral blood. These receptor sequences come from a woman between 40 and 55 years old with acute or convalescent COVID-19. The CDR3 runs from the conserved cysteine through the conserved F or W. A D gene is named only where the DNA matches it firmly. For some rows the clone size is stated as once, few or many, or as a class when expanded; others skip it.

size | D | J | V | CDR3 | DNA
. | . | TRBJ2-2 | TRBV7-3 | CASSPISNTGELFF | TGTGCCAGCAGCCCTATATCGAACACCGGGGAGCTGTTTTTT
. | . | TRBJ1-5 | TRBV25-1 | CASSGQSNSNQPQHF | TGTGCCAGCAGTGGGCAGTCGAATAGCAATCAGCCCCAGCATTTT
. | . | TRBJ2-5 | TRBV24-1 | CATSVGRGAWGETQYF | TGTGCCACCAGTGTTGGACGGGGGGCATGGGGCGAGACCCAGTACTTC
once | TRBD1 | TRBJ2-2 | TRBV15 | CATSSTGQRNTGELFF | TGTGCCACCAGCAGTACGGGACAGAGGAACACCGGGGAGCTGTTTTTT
. | . | TRBJ2-5 | TRBV5-4 | CASSLAGVETQYF | TGTGCCAGCAGCTTGGCAGGGGTTGAGACCCAGTACTTC
. | . | TRBJ1-4 | TRBV5-5 | CASSSPRDTNEKLFF | TGTGCCAGCAGCTCCCCCAGGGATACTAATGAAAAACTGTTTTTT
. | TRBD2 | TRBJ2-1 | TRBV9 | CASSDSGSGNEQFF | TGTGCCAGCAGCGATAGCGGGAGTGGGAATGAGCAGTTCTTC
. | . | TRBJ2-7 | TRBV10-3 | CAISVGQYEQYF | TGTGCCATCAGTGTTGGACAGTACGAGCAGTACTTC
once | TRBD1 | TRBJ2-2 | TRBV25-1 | CASSEHGQGQGGTGELFF | TGTGCCAGCAGTGAACACGGCCAGGGACAGGGAGGAACCGGGGAGCTGTTTTTT
. | . | TRBJ2-2 | TRBV11-1 | CASSLTGRELFF | TGTGCCAGCAGCTTAACAGGGCGGGAGCTGTTTTTT
. | . | TRBJ1-4 | TRBV12-5 | CASGLGARVGEKLFF | TGTGCTAGTGGTTTGGGAGCCAGGGTAGGGGAAAAACTGTTTTTT
. | . | TRBJ2-7 | TRBV27 | CASSLSSSPYEQYF | TGTGCCAGCAGTTTATCGTCTAGTCCCTACGAGCAGTACTTC
. | . | TRBJ2-7 | TRBV6-5 | CASSNQGGYEQYF | TGTGCCAGCAGCAACCAGGGGGGCTACGAGCAGTACTTC
. | TRBD1 | TRBJ1-5 | TRBV19 | CASRVQGVVGTQHF | TGTGCCAGTAGGGTACAGGGGGTAGTAGGAACCCAGCATTTT
. | TRBD1 | TRBJ2-3 | TRBV11-1 | CASSWGQEGDTQYF | TGTGCCAGCAGCTGGGGACAGGAAGGAGATACGCAGTATTTT
few | . | TRBJ2-7 | TRBV6-1 | CASSEALPGLYEQYF | TGTGCCAGCAGTGAAGCGCTTCCCGGGTTGTACGAGCAGTACTTC